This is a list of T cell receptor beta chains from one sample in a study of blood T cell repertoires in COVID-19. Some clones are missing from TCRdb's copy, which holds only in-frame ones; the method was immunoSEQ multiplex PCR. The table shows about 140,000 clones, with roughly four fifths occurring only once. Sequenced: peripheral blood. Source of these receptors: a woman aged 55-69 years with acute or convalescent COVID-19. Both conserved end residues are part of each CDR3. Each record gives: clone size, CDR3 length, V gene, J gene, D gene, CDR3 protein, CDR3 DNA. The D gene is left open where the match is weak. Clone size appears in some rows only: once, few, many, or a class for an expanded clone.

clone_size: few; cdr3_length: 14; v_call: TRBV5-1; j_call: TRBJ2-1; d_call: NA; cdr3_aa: CASSLDGSYNEQFF; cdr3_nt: TGCGCCAGCAGCTTGGACGGCTCCTACAATGAGCAGTTCTTC
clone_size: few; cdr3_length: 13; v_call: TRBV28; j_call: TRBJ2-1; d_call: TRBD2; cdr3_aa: CASTSGTYNEQFF; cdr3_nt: TGTGCCAGCACTAGCGGGACATACAATGAGCAGTTCTTC
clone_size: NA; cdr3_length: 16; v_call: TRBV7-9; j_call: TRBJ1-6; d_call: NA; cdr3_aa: CASSSPGGDWYSPLHF; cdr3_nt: TGTGCCAGCAGCTCCCCCGGAGGGGATTGGTATTCACCCCTCCACTTT
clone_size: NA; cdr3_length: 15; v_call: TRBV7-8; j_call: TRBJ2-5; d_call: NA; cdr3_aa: CASSLGLAPRETQYF; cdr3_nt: TGTGCCAGCAGCTTAGGGCTAGCGCCTCGAGAGACCCAGTACTTC
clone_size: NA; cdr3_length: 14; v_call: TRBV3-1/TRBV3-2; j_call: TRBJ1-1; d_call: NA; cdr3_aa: CASSQSDRHTEAFF; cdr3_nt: TGTGCCAGCAGCCAATCCGACAGGCACACTGAAGCTTTCTTT
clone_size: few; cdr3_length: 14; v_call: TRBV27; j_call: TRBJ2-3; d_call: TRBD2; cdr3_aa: CASTWASGSDTQYF; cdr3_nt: TGTGCCAGCACCTGGGCTAGCGGGTCCGATACGCAGTATTTT
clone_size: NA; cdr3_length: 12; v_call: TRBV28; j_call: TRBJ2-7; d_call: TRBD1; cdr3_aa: CATDRGVYEQYF; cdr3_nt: TGTGCCACTGACAGGGGTGTTTACGAGCAGTACTTC
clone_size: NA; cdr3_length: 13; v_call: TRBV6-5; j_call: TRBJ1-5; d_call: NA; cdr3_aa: CASSPTGNQPQHF; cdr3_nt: TGTGCCAGCTCTCCGACAGGCAATCAGCCCCAGCATTTT
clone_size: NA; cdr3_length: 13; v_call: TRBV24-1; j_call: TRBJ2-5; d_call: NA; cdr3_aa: CATSGGTKETQYF; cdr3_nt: TGTGCCACCAGTGGCGGGACCAAAGAGACCCAGTACTTC
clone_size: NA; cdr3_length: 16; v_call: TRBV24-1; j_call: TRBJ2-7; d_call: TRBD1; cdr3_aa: CATSDPGTGGGNEQYF; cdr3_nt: TGTGCCACCAGTGACCCAGGGACAGGGGGCGGGAACGAGCAGTACTTC
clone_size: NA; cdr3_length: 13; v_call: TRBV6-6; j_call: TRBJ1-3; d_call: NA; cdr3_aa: CGSGRSSGNTIYF; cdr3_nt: TGTGGAAGCGGGCGGAGCTCTGGAAACACCATATATTTT
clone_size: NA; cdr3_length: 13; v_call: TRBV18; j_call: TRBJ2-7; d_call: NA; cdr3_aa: CASSPGSSYEQYF; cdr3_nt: TGTGCCAGCTCACCGGGGAGCTCCTACGAGCAGTACTTC
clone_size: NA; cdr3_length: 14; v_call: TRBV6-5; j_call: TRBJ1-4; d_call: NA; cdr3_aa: CASSYRGSWEKLFF; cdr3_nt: TGTGCCAGCAGTTACAGGGGGTCGTGGGAAAAACTGTTTTTT
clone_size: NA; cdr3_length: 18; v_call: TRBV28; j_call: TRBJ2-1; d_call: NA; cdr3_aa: CASSPPLGRAETYNEQFF; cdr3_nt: TGTGCCAGCAGTCCCCCTTTGGGGAGAGCGGAGACCTACAATGAGCAGTTCTTC
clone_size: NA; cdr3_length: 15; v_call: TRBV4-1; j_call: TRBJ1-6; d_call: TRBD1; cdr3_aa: CASSVQGGTNSPLHF; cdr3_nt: TGCGCCAGCAGCGTACAGGGGGGAACGAATTCACCCCTCCACTTT
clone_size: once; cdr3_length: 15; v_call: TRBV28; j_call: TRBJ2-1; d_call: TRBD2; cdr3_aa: CASSFLAGGKDEQFF; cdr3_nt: TGTGCCAGCAGTTTCCTAGCGGGAGGAAAAGATGAGCAGTTCTTC
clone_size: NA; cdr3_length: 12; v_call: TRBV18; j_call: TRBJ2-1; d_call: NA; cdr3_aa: CASSLVGGEQFF; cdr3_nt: TGTGCCAGCTCACTTGTAGGGGGTGAGCAGTTCTTC
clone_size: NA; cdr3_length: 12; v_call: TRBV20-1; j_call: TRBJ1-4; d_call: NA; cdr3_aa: CSASWGGEKLFF; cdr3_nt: TGCAGTGCTAGTTGGGGAGGGGAAAAACTGTTTTTT
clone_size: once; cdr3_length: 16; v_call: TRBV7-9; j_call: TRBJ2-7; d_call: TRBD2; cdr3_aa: CASSLATSGRSYEQYF; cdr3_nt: TGTGCCAGCAGCTTAGCGACTAGCGGGAGATCCTACGAGCAGTACTTC
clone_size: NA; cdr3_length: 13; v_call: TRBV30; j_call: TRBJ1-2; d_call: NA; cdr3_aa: CALESVQNYGYTF; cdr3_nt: TGTGCCCTAGAGTCGGTCCAGAACTATGGCTACACCTTC
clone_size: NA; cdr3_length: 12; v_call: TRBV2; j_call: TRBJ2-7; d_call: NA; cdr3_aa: CASKPPIYEQYF; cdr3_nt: TGTGCCAGCAAGCCGCCTATTTACGAGCAGTACTTC
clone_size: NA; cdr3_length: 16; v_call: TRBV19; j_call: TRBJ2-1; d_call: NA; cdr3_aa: CASSIQGQGLRNEQFF; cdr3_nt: TGTGCCAGTAGTATCCAGGGGCAAGGGCTCCGCAATGAGCAGTTCTTC
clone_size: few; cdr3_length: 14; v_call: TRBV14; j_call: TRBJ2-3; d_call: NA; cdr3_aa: CASSQDRSADTQYF; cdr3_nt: TGTGCCAGCAGCCAAGATCGTAGTGCAGATACGCAGTATTTT
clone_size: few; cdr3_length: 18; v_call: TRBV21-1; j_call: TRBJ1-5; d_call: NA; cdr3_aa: CASSNGKGETVHHQPQHF; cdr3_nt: TGTGCCAGCAGCAACGGAAAAGGCGAGACAGTTCACCATCAGCCCCAGCATTTT
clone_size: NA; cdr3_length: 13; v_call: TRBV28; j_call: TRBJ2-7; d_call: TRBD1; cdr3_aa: CASLPGQSYEQYF; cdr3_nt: TGTGCCAGCCTACCGGGACAGAGTTACGAGCAGTACTTC
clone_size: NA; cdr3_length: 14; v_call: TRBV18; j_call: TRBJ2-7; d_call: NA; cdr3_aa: CASSPPAGTYEQYF; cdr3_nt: TGTGCCAGCTCACCACCGGCAGGGACCTACGAGCAGTACTTC
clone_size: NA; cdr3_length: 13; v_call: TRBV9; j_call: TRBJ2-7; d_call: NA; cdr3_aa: CASSPFSGYEQYF; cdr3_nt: TGTGCCAGCAGCCCCTTTAGCGGTTACGAGCAGTACTTC